This T cell receptor beta chain originates from a study of blood T cell repertoires in COVID-19. TCRdb's copy holds only in-frame clones and misses some; the assay was immunoSEQ multiplex PCR. The sample consists of roughly 570,000 clones, less than 90% of them appearing once. V shed 4 bases and J 8 bases; nucleotides not matched to a gene: 5. The CDR3 consists of 12 residues. Germline CDR1 SGHRS, CDR2 YFSETQ. The sequence was obtained from a woman between 45 and 60 years old with COVID-19, enrolled during active disease. The V gene is TRBV5-1, the J gene TRBJ1-2, with 7 positions matching TRBD1. The sequencing sample was made of peripheral blood. The CDR3 region has the DNA TGCGCCAGCAGCCGGACAGGTCTAGGCTACACCTTC. Its translation is CASSRTGLGYTF.